A selection of T cell receptor beta chains follows, all from one sample in a study of cytomegalovirus exposure and HLA in healthy donors. The table came from immunoSEQ multiplex PCR; TCRdb's copy has only in-frame clones and leaves some out. The top ten hold over 3% of the sample, which has tens of thousands of clones, about 78% seen once. Specimen: PBMCs. Source of these receptors: a woman aged 40 to 50 in good health and CMV-seronegative. The CDR3 runs from the conserved cysteine through the conserved F or W. The D gene is left open where the match is weak. Size is stated for part of the rows, as once, few or many counts, or as a class when the clone is expanded.

clone_size,d_call,j_call,v_call,cdr3_aa,cdr3_nt
NA,TRBD1,TRBJ1-5,TRBV25-1,CASSVGQGGNQPQHF,TGTGCCAGCAGTGTGGGACAGGGCGGCAATCAGCCCCAGCATTTT
few,NA,TRBJ2-1,TRBV7-6,CASSSGSYNEQFF,TGTGCCAGCAGCTCCGGGTCCTACAATGAGCAGTTCTTC
NA,NA,TRBJ1-2,TRBV7-2,CASSLVEGIGGYTF,TGTGCCAGCAGCTTAGTGGAGGGCATTGGTGGCTACACCTTC
few,NA,TRBJ2-3,TRBV7-2,CASSLAIGLSTDTQYF,TGTGCCAGCAGCTTAGCGATCGGACTGAGCACAGATACGCAGTATTTT
NA,NA,TRBJ2-7,TRBV5-4,CASSLDGGAVEQYF,TGTGCCAGCAGCTTGGATGGAGGGGCGGTCGAGCAGTACTTC
NA,NA,TRBJ2-7,TRBV28,CASSLNPQGVEQYF,TGTGCCAGCAGTTTAAACCCGCAGGGCGTCGAGCAGTACTTC
once,TRBD2,TRBJ2-2,TRBV19,CASKSGRNLRGELFF,TGTGCCAGTAAGTCCGGGAGGAACCTTCGCGGGGAGCTGTTTTTT
NA,TRBD1,TRBJ1-1,TRBV28,CASSFEGAGNTEAFF,TGTGCCAGCAGTTTCGAGGGGGCAGGCAACACTGAAGCTTTCTTT
NA,TRBD1,TRBJ1-2,TRBV4-3,CAGSQEAGTGGRKGSYGYTF,TGCGCCGGCAGCCAAGAAGCCGGGACAGGAGGCCGCAAAGGGAGCTATGGCTACACCTTC
NA,NA,TRBJ1-1,TRBV28,CASSQRQEAFF,TGTGCCAGCAGTCAGAGGCAAGAAGCTTTCTTT
NA,NA,TRBJ2-2,TRBV19,CASSLLGTPGELFF,TGTGCCAGTAGTCTCCTCGGGACACCCGGGGAGCTGTTTTTT
NA,NA,TRBJ1-1,TRBV28,CASSLTISNTEAFF,TGTGCCAGCAGTTTAACTATATCGAACACTGAAGCTTTCTTT
once,NA,TRBJ2-2,TRBV19,CAVRELITGELFF,TGTGCCGTCAGGGAACTGATAACCGGGGAGCTGTTTTTT
NA,NA,TRBJ1-2,TRBV14,CASSQDDRGSYGYTF,TGTGCCAGCAGCCAAGATGATCGGGGGAGCTATGGCTACACCTTC
NA,TRBD2,TRBJ2-3,TRBV19,CASSSIGRAGWTDTQYF,TGTGCCAGTAGCTCCATCGGGAGGGCAGGGTGGACAGATACGCAGTATTTT
NA,NA,TRBJ1-1,TRBV15,CATSRDLANEAFF,TGTGCCACCAGCAGAGATTTGGCCAACGAAGCTTTCTTT
NA,TRBD1,TRBJ2-2,TRBV9,CATQQGTGELFF,TGTGCCACCCAACAGGGGACCGGGGAGCTGTTTTTT
NA,TRBD1,TRBJ1-2,TRBV5-1,CASSFGQGGNYGYTF,TGCGCCAGCAGCTTCGGACAGGGTGGGAACTATGGCTACACCTTC
NA,TRBD2,TRBJ2-3,TRBV6-5,CASSSGTRRDTQYF,TGTGCCAGCAGTTCAGGGACTAGGAGAGATACGCAGTATTTT
once,TRBD1,TRBJ1-2,TRBV29-1,CSVVQGAGGYTF,TGCAGCGTTGTACAGGGGGCAGGTGGCTACACCTTC
NA,NA,TRBJ2-5,TRBV6-5,CASSYQGYETQYF,TGTGCCAGCAGTTACCAGGGATACGAGACCCAGTACTTC
NA,NA,TRBJ1-1,TRBV5-6,CASSFSQGLGEAFF,TGTGCCAGCAGCTTCTCCCAGGGTCTTGGTGAGGCTTTCTTT